This TCR beta chain was retrieved from a study of T-cell reconstitution after alpha-beta-depleted transplantation in children. Points from the study as a whole: T-cell numbers and diversity one year post-transplant derived largely from freshly generated T cells. Expanded clones from the graft, numbering several hundred, reportedly supplied alpha-beta T cells about two months after transplant. Recipient T cells and thymic progenitors that survived were the source of the high TCRbeta diversity seen at day 60 in some patients.

V lost 3 bases, J lost 4 bases, and 7 bases lay in between. The CDR3 is 12 amino acids. Looked up from germline, CDR1 is KGHSH and CDR2 is LQKENI. Unique molecular identifiers featured in how the TCRbeta library was prepared. A single record per CDR3 protein comes from TCRdb applying MiXCR to the PCR reads. The sample has 70,000 to 95,000 distinct CDR3 sequences; around a sixth are singletons. About this clonotype: Antigen specificity is unknown.

Sequencing used PBMCs, mostly from graft donor cells, obtained 180 days after TCRalphabeta/CD19-depleted stem cell transplant. This receptor was obtained from a male patient aged 2-15 years who had a stem cell transplant for acute lymphoblastic leukemia, so the T cells may come from the graft donor. The rearrangement uses TRBV18 and TRBJ2-7; tentative D call: TRBD1 (6 bases). CDR3 protein: CASSPDRYEQYF. In DNA form, the CDR3 reads TGTGCCAGCTCACCCGACAGGTACGAGCAGTACTTC.